The clone carrying this TCR beta chain was observed a handful of times. Its matching antigen is unknown. This specimen comes from a study of vaccination and CD4 T cells after COVID-19. Stated treatment: roughly 10-day PBMC culture with coronavirus spike peptide pools or control peptides (ViraFEST assay). An Oncomine TCR Beta short-read assay was used to sequence the DNA from cultured CD4+ T cells. The genomic DNA was obtained from cultured CD4+ T cells by extraction with the QIAamp micro DNA kit. One entry per CDR3 protein, called by TCRdb with MiXCR from the PCR reads. The sample lists under 15,000 distinct CDR3 sequences; 40% to 60% were seen once. This CDR3 comprises 14 residues. Germline loops: CDR1 MNHEY, CDR2 SVGEGT. Trimming took off 8 bases at V and 1 base at J, with 14 bases between the two ends.

The origin of this receptor is a human donor who had recovered from COVID-19. Material: CD4+ T cells from blood, cultured in vitro. The rearrangement joins TRBV6-2 or TRBV6-3 to TRBJ1-1; perhaps TRBD1 as D (5 bases). The CDR3 spells CASVRAGQNTEAFF. The DNA of the CDR3 is TGTGCCAGCGTGAGGGCAGGACAGAACACTGAAGCTTTCTTT.